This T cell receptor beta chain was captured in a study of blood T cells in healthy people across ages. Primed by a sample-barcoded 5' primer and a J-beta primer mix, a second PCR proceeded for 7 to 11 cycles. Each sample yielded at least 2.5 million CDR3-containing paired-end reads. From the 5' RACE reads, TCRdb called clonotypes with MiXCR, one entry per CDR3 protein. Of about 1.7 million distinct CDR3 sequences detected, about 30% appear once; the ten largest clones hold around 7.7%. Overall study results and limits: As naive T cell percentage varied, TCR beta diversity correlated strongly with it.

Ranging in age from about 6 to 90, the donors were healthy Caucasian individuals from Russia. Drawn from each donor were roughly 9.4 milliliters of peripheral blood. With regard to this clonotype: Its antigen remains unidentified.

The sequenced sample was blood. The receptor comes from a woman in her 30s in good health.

CDR3 nucleotides: TGTGCCAGCCAAAGTTCTGGTGGCAATCAGCCCCAGCATTTT. This translates into CASQSSGGNQPQHF. The chain recombines TRBV7-9 with TRBJ1-5; D gene unclear. CDR1 and CDR2 (germline): SEHNR, FQNEAQ (reference sequence). The CDR3 is 14 residues long. Trimming shortened V by 8 bases and J by 2 bases, and 13 bases separated the two germline ends.